A selection of T cell receptor beta chains follows, all from one sample in a study of T cell repertoires in cytomegalovirus infection. TCRdb ran MiXCR on the reads and lists one entry per CDR3 protein. In the table there are approximately 500,000 distinct CDR3 sequences, approximately 10% of which are singletons. What was sequenced was PBMCs. These receptors were collected from a human donor in good health (CMV status not recorded). Some clones in this sample may be carry-over from other donors' samples. Each CDR3 is given with its conserved first and last residue. Each record gives: CDR3 length, clone size, V gene, CDR3 protein. A clone size is listed for some rows: how often the clone was seen (once, few, many), or a class if it is expanded.

length: 15
size: many
V: TRBV19
CDR3: CASSTTGLRFNIQYF

length: 13
size: .
V: TRBV12-3/TRBV12-4
CDR3: CASSRGLLEKLFF

length: 14
size: .
V: TRBV27
CDR3: CASRPPGSSYEQYF

length: 14
size: few
V: TRBV28
CDR3: CASTSPSGGNTIYF

length: 12
size: .
V: TRBV20-1
CDR3: CSARLDNQPQHF

length: 18
size: few
V: TRBV18
CDR3: CASSRKWTSGGQYNEQFF

length: 15
size: many
V: TRBV4-1
CDR3: CASSQVGGATYGYTF

length: 13
size: many
V: TRBV11-3
CDR3: CASSHRGTDTQYF

length: 14
size: few
V: TRBV12-3/TRBV12-4
CDR3: CASSSRQITNGYTF

length: 14
size: few
V: TRBV29-1
CDR3: CSAGAESRGNTIYF

length: 14
size: .
V: TRBV28
CDR3: CASIPGGAPDTQYF

length: 15
size: many
V: TRBV7-8
CDR3: CASSSTRWGGEKLFF

length: 15
size: many
V: TRBV20-1
CDR3: CSARDPSGPSYEQYF

length: 14
size: medium-sized
V: TRBV7-2
CDR3: CASSPSPGPYEQYF

length: 21
size: many
V: TRBV7-9
CDR3: CASNPDNPEELAGENTGELFF

length: 16
size: few
V: TRBV4-2
CDR3: CASSQEQRGPTDTQYF

length: 17
size: many
V: TRBV10-3
CDR3: CAISEGTDVTQNHEQFF

length: 14
size: many
V: TRBV7-3
CDR3: CASSPGAGHDEQFF

length: 13
size: .
V: TRBV30
CDR3: CASQREIGNTIYF

length: 15
size: few
V: TRBV6-1
CDR3: CASGDRQGGTDTQYF

length: 14
size: many
V: TRBV7-9
CDR3: CASRGKMDRGRAFF

length: 14
size: many
V: TRBV7-9
CDR3: CASSFWDRPREQYF

length: 15
size: few
V: TRBV30
CDR3: CAWSLYAGGNQPQHF

length: 16
size: many
V: TRBV28
CDR3: CASSPQTSGSDYEQYF

length: 15
size: many
V: TRBV5-1
CDR3: CASSTGGTLTGELFF

length: 15
size: many
V: TRBV19
CDR3: CASSITASGGNEQFF

length: 16
size: many
V: TRBV4-1
CDR3: CASSASGRELLETQYF

length: 15
size: .
V: TRBV11-2
CDR3: CASSRAGQGYNEQFF

length: 12
size: many
V: TRBV19
CDR3: CASSVGPDTQYF

length: 13
size: many
V: TRBV7-9
CDR3: CASTRGADTEAFF

length: 15
size: .
V: TRBV28
CDR3: CASSLGRERDNEQFF

length: 13
size: .
V: TRBV4-2
CDR3: CASLSPGPGELFF

length: 15
size: many
V: TRBV7-2
CDR3: CASRTSGVPQETQYF

length: 14
size: few
V: TRBV29-1
CDR3: CSVGGTSAGTEAFF

length: 14
size: .
V: TRBV12-3/TRBV12-4
CDR3: CASSPLVRAYEQYF

length: 16
size: many
V: TRBV9
CDR3: CASSGDTGTGSYGYTF

length: 13
size: many
V: TRBV6-5
CDR3: CASSYDPTGEAFF

length: 13
size: many
V: TRBV5-1
CDR3: CASSPDPYNEQFF

length: 16
size: few
V: TRBV5-1
CDR3: CASSFRTSGEGDTQYF

length: 12
size: many
V: TRBV12-5
CDR3: CASGSGSETQYF

length: 15
size: many
V: TRBV7-3
CDR3: CASSRGRIDNSPLHF

length: 11
size: many
V: TRBV29-1
CDR3: CSVEGAAEAFF

length: 14
size: many
V: TRBV19
CDR3: CASEGGGWGYGYTF

length: 17
size: .
V: TRBV7-9
CDR3: CASSLGGGRAFYNEQFF

length: 16
size: many
V: TRBV4-2
CDR3: CASSHSGRDSNQPQHF

length: 14
size: many
V: TRBV12-3/TRBV12-4
CDR3: CASSLYAPRRPQHF

length: 13
size: few
V: TRBV28
CDR3: CASDGGSTDTQYF

length: 12
size: few
V: TRBV30
CDR3: CAWTGMGYGYTF

length: 18
size: many
V: TRBV28
CDR3: CASSLRGKPGFHGNTIYF

length: 14
size: .
V: TRBV9
CDR3: CASSNFLGDYGYTF

length: 16
size: few
V: TRBV9
CDR3: CASSSGLAGGSKTQYF

length: 11
size: many
V: TRBV12-3/TRBV12-4
CDR3: CASNSGGTQYF

length: 14
size: few
V: TRBV5-1
CDR3: CASSRTSNTGELFF

length: 14
size: few
V: TRBV7-9
CDR3: CASSANGPTLGYTF